This TCR beta chain is drawn from a study of T cell responses to AZD1222 COVID-19 vaccine. General study points: At 160-218 and 743-854, vaccine-associated CD4 TCRs were dominant, and they spanned spike.

This clone has only a few counts. Its antigen is unidentified. The V gene's germline CDR1 is SGHVS and CDR2 FQNEAQ. There are 17 residues in the CDR3. V lost 1 base, J lost 2 bases, and 12 bases lay in between. Generated by immunoSEQ multiplex PCR, the TCRdb table keeps only in-frame clones and is missing some. The sample consists of 90,000 to 95,000 clones, approximately 91% of them appearing once. The sequence was obtained from an adult in good health. The sample here was peripheral blood, taken on day 0 of AZD1222 vaccination. The V call is TRBV7-8, the J call TRBJ2-6; D uncertain. The CDR3 here is CASSLVSAPTGANVLTF. The CDR3 DNA follows: TGTGCCAGCAGCTTAGTGAGCGCTCCCACTGGGGCCAACGTCCTGACTTTC.